The clone carrying this T cell receptor beta chain was found many times. Conversion of TCR transcripts into cDNA relied on 5'RACE template switching, which added a universal primer site and UMIs. Each CDR3 protein is one row after TCRdb ran MiXCR on the 5' RACE reads. Of hundreds of thousands of distinct CDR3 sequences in the sample, around 13% were seen once. These data come from a study of T cells after yellow fever vaccination. V was cut by 3 bases and J by 0 bases, with 13 bases left in between. The germline V gene encodes CDR1 SGHRS and CDR2 YFSETQ. The CDR3 has 15 residues. Material: CD4+ T cells sorted from PBMCs, obtained 15 days after the yellow fever booster vaccination. The chain combines TRBV5-1 with TRBJ2-7, with D maybe TRBD2 (5 bases). This receptor was taken from a man younger than 35 who received the YFV17D yellow fever vaccine. The CDR3 loop is CASSSGSGISYEQYV. The CDR3 bases are TGCGCCAGCAGCTCGGGTTCGGGGATCTCCTACGAGCAGTACGTC.